These 7 T cell receptor beta chains were all obtained from the same sample, sequenced in a study of blood T cell repertoires in COVID-19. The data were produced by immunoSEQ multiplex PCR, yet TCRdb's version contains in-frame clones alone and is incomplete. The sample has 350,000 to 400,000 clones; under 90% are singletons. What was sequenced was PBMCs or T cells enriched from blood (not recorded which). The receptors come from a woman in her twenties or thirties who had recovered from COVID-19.

J is TRBJ1-1 and V is TRBV6-5; unclear D gene. Germline loops: CDR1 MNHEY, CDR2 SVGAGI. V was pared by 8 bases and J by 6 bases, with 13 bases between. This CDR3 is 12 amino acids long. Written as DNA, the CDR3 is TGTGCCAGCCGCGAGGGTAGGCCTGAAGCTTTCTTT. It yields the protein CASREGRPEAFF.

The rearrangement joins TRBV5-1 to TRBJ2-7; 14 bases are a match to TRBD2. In germline, CDR1 is SGHRS, CDR2 YFSETQ. With 4 bases clipped from V and 3 bases from J, the junction kept 9 bases outside the gene matches. The CDR3 is made up of 17 amino acids. The CDR3 protein is CASSLRTSGGFGYEQYF. The CDR3 DNA reads as TGCGCCAGCAGCCTAAGGACTAGCGGGGGGTTTGGCTACGAGCAGTACTTC.

The chain joins TRBV28 to TRBJ2-1; 10 bases are a match to TRBD2. Looked up from germline, CDR1 is MDHEN and CDR2 is SYDVKM. The CDR3 covers 15 residues. Trimming cost V 4 bases and J 5 bases; bases outside gene matches: 5. The CDR3 reads CASSSSGRVHNEQFF. CDR3 coding DNA: TGTGCCAGCAGTTCCAGCGGGAGGGTTCACAATGAGCAGTTCTTC.

The chain recombines TRBV12-3 or TRBV12-4 with TRBJ1-1, with D maybe TRBD1 (5 bases). The V and J ends lost 3 bases and 4 bases respectively, with 9 bases between them. The CDR3 has 13 amino acids. The CDR3: CASSFGGSTEAFF. CDR3 bases: TGTGCCAGCAGTTTCGGGGGGAGCACTGAAGCTTTCTTT.

The chain joins TRBV12-3 or TRBV12-4 to TRBJ1-1; 7 nucleotides line up with TRBD1. CDR3 length: 13 residues. Trimming removed 8 bases from V and 2 bases from J; junction bases left unmatched: 5. This CDR3 reads CASVGQVNTEAFF. As DNA, the CDR3 is TGTGCCAGCGTTGGACAGGTCAACACTGAAGCTTTCTTT.

The gene calls are TRBV25-1 and TRBJ1-1, with D hard to call. Germline values: CDR1 MGHDK, CDR2 SYGVNS. The CDR3 loop spans 12 amino acids. V was shortened by 4 bases and J by 1 base, with 4 bases between the two germline ends. The CDR3, as DNA: TGTGCCAGCAGTGCCGGGAACACTGAAGCTTTCTTT. Protein product: CASSAGNTEAFF.

The chain is built from TRBV19 and TRBJ2-7, with D possibly being TRBD1 (6 bases). CDR1 LNHDA and CDR2 SQIVND come from the germline V gene (reference sequence). V dropped 4 bases and J dropped 2 bases, with 12 bases sitting between them. CDR3 length: 14 amino acids. The CDR3 region has the DNA TGTGCCAGTAGTACTGGACAGCTCGCCTACGAGCAGTACTTC. Translation: CASSTGQLAYEQYF.